Described below is a single T cell receptor (beta chain) sequence and its context. Original analysis: Nucleated cell number was recorded as an estimate derived from reference gene primer amplification. TCRdb's copy holds only in-frame clones and misses some; the assay was immunoSEQ multiplex PCR. V and J calls and clone size are given by that table; D and trimming were obtained from the DNA. The data hold approximately 150,000 clones, with about four fifths observed a single time. This specimen comes from a study of blood T cell repertoires in COVID-19. Background on the study: There were acute and convalescent COVID-19 samples, and they came from the United States, Italy and Spain.

The trim removed 2 bases at V and 2 bases at J, leaving 11 bases unmatched. Germline values: CDR1 KGHSH, CDR2 LQKENI. This CDR3 spans 19 amino acids. The rearrangement uses TRBV18 and TRBJ2-3; 12 bases align to TRBD2. The sequenced sample was peripheral blood. The source of this sequence is a man in his sixties or seventies with acute or convalescent COVID-19. The CDR3 region has the DNA TGTGCCAGCTCACCAGCCGTTTGGACTAGCGGGGCCTCCACAGATACGCAGTATTTT. The encoded protein is CASSPAVWTSGASTDTQYF.